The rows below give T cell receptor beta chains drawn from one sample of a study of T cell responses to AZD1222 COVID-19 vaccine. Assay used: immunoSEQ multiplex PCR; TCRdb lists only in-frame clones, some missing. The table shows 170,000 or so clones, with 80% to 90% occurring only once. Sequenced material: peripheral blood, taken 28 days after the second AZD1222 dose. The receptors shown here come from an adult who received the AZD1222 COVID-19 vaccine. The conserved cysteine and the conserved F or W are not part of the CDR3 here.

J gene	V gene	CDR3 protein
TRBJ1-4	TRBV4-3	ASSQDRATNEKLF
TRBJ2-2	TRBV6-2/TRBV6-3	ASSKERGAPTGELF
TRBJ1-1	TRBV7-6	ASSRTVNTEAF
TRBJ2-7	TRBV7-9	ASSLGGGEQY
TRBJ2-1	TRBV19	ASSTLRQGRYNEQF
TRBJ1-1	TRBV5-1	ASSARSTTLMNTEAF
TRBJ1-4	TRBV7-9	ASSLLVGQENEKLF
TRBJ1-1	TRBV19	ASSPRQVSEAF
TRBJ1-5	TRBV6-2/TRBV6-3	ASSYSITSHNQPQH
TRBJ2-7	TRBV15	ATSRDRRQGVEQY
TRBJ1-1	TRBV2	ASSRTVIPNTEAF
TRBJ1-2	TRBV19	ASTTTGKEGYT
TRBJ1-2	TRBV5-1	ASSLNVRVDTNYGYT
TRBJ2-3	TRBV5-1	ASSLDRVTDTQY
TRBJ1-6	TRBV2	ARGWTSDNSPLH
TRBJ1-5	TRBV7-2	ASSLDSSYQPQH
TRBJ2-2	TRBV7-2	ASSLGTANTGELF
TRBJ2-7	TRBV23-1	ASSQYSQLYERQY
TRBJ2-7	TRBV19	ASSIRRQLLDEQY
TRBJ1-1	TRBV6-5	ASSYLGIEAEAF
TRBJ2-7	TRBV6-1	ASSERTGPHEQY
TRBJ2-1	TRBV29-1	SVRFLGSSYNEQF
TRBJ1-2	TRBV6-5	ASRDRNYGYT
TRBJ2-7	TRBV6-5	ASGTSGTYEQY
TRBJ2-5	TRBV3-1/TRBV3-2	ASSQAFSGGGRQETQY
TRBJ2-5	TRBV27	ASSLRTPSRTQY
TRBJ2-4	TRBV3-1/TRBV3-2	ASSQVGRETTKNIQY
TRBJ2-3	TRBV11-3	ASSFRRGGTDTQY
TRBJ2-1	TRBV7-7	ASSEGLAGGKQF
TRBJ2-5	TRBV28	ASSLIGLAGGKETQY
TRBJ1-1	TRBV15	ATSRDRHTEAF